The 20 T cell receptor beta chains listed next were all sequenced from one sample in a study of a mutant IDH1 vaccine in newly diagnosed glioma. No antigens are known for them. Sequenced by immunoSEQ multiplex PCR; TCRdb stores in-frame clones only, minus some. The sample includes 45,000 to 55,000 clones, just under 80% of them seen just once. The sample's time point: week 5, during vaccination. Every single dose of the vaccine, 300 ug of mutant IDH1 20-mer peptide, came with topical imiquimod. Sequencing used PBMCs, obtained from a glioma patient whose treatment included an IDH1 peptide vaccine. These receptors were collected from a woman aged 40 to 50 with glioma.

The chain combines TRBV7-9 with TRBJ1-3, with a tentative D call TRBD1 (6 bases). Trimming took off 2 bases at V and 2 bases at J, with 13 bases between the two ends. Germline values: CDR1 SEHNR, CDR2 FQNEAQ (reference sequence). CDR3 size: 16 residues. The CDR3 loop is CASSLPRGAAGNTIYF. In nucleotides, the CDR3 is TGTGCCAGCAGCTTACCGCGGGGGGCGGCTGGAAACACCATATATTTT.

The genes are TRBV6-6 and TRBJ2-2, with a weak D call TRBD1 (6 bases). The CDR3 covers 15 residues. V was cut by 2 bases and J by 3 bases, with 10 bases left in between. Germline-derived CDR1 and CDR2 are MNHNY and SVGAGI (reference sequence). CDR3 sequence (DNA): TGTGCCAGCAGTTACGACAGGCGGGACACCGGGGAGCTGTTTTTT. Translation gives CASSYDRRDTGELFF.

This chain uses TRBV10-3 with TRBJ2-1; 11 nucleotides match TRBD1. The CDR3 consists of 13 residues. Germline trimming cut 8 bases from V and 4 bases from J; bases unmatched to any gene: 1. Per germline, CDR1 ENHRY and CDR2 SYGVKD. The CDR3 nucleotides are TGTGCCATCCGGGACAGGGGGTACAATGAGCAGTTCTTC. This encodes CAIRDRGYNEQFF.

J is TRBJ1-6 and V is TRBV6-1; no clear D. The V end lost 5 bases, the J end lost 10 bases, and 15 bases lay between the germline ends. The CDR3 covers 14 residues. Germline CDR1 and CDR2: MNHNS and SASEGT. The DNA for the CDR3 is TGTGCCAGCAGTACCACCCCGTCCGGGTCACCCCTCCACTTT. Encoded protein: CASSTTPSGSPLHF.

This chain joins TRBV10-3 and TRBJ2-2; no definite D call. There are 15 residues in the CDR3. Per germline, CDR1 ENHRY and CDR2 SYGVKD. V dropped 3 bases and J dropped 1 base, with 9 bases sitting between them. CDR3 loop: CAISDRVGNTGELFF. CDR3 bases: TGTGCCATCAGTGACCGCGTGGGGAACACCGGGGAGCTGTTTTTT.

The table lists this clone with a count of one. The genes are TRBV7-2 and TRBJ2-1; 8 bases agree with TRBD1. The germline CDR1 and CDR2 sequences are SGHTA and FQGNSA. V trimming: 4 bases; J trimming: 14 bases; junction bases outside the gene matches: 4. CDR3 length: 11 residues. This chain's CDR3 is CASSSMDREFF. The CDR3 nucleotides read TGTGCCAGCAGCTCGATGGACAGGGAGTTCTTC.

In its sample, this clone was seen a few times. The CDR3 nucleotides read TGTGCCAGCAGAGAGGGAAGGGTAGGCACCGGGGAGCTGTTTTTT. Amino acid sequence: CASREGRVGTGELFF. The chain joins TRBV2 to TRBJ2-2; TRBD2 might be the D (5 bases). V dropped 6 bases and J dropped 4 bases, with 15 bases sitting between them. The CDR3 consists of 15 residues. Germline lookup yields CDR1 SNHLY and CDR2 FYNNEI.

The chain uses TRBV7-8 and TRBJ2-7; tentatively, D is TRBD2 (6 bases). There are 15 residues in the CDR3. The germline V gene encodes CDR1 SGHVS and CDR2 FQNEAQ. The ends were cut back, 6 bases at V and 1 base at J, with 16 bases in the middle. CDR3 region: CASSGFGGLSYEQYF. The CDR3 DNA sequence: TGTGCCAGCAGTGGCTTTGGGGGGTTGTCCTACGAGCAGTACTTC.

J is TRBJ2-1 and V is TRBV5-1; TRBD1 is a possible D gene (6 bases). There are 15 residues in the CDR3. V dropped 2 bases and J dropped 5 bases, with 14 bases sitting between them. Germline loops: CDR1 SGHRS, CDR2 YFSETQ. For the CDR3, the DNA is TGCGCCAGCAGCTTAGACAGGCCCGCTAACAATGAGCAGTTCTTC. Its translation: CASSLDRPANNEQFF.

The chain links TRBV5-1 to TRBJ2-7, with a possible D match to TRBD1 (6 bases). The CDR3 contains 15 residues. CDR1 is SGHRS, CDR2 YFSETQ, per germline. The V end lost 0 bases, the J end lost 3 bases, and 13 bases lay between the germline ends. CDR3 sequence: CASSLAFRGSYEQYF. In DNA form, the CDR3 reads TGCGCCAGCAGCTTGGCCTTCAGGGGAAGCTACGAGCAGTACTTC.

The chain employs TRBV5-1 and TRBJ2-1; 8 positions match TRBD1. V shed 2 bases and J 3 bases; nucleotides not matched to a gene: 4. CDR1 SGHRS and CDR2 YFSETQ come from the germline V gene. This CDR3 is built from 15 residues. The CDR3 protein is CASSFQGADYNEQFF. The CDR3 coding sequence is TGCGCCAGCAGCTTCCAGGGGGCAGACTACAATGAGCAGTTCTTC. The full variable domain, completed using reference TRBV5-1 and TRBJ2-1, is KAGVTQTPRYLIKTRGQQVTLSCSPISGHRSVSWYQQTPGQGLQFLFEYFSETQRNKGNFPGRFSGRQFSNSRSEMNVSTLELGDSALYLCASSFQGADYNEQFFGPGTRLTVL.

V usage is TRBV27 and J usage is TRBJ1-2, with TRBD1 identical over 8 bases. The J segment lost 8 bases and the V segment lost 6 bases, leaving 14 bases of the junction unmatched. Germline V CDR1 and CDR2: MNHEY, SMNVEV (reference sequence). The CDR3 contains 15 residues. In DNA, the CDR3 is TGTGCCAGCAGACCTCAAGCTGGGTGGACAGGGGGCTACACCTTC. Amino acid sequence: CASRPQAGWTGGYTF.

This clone was observed a few times. The chain couples TRBV25-1 to TRBJ2-3; 12 nucleotides line up with TRBD1. The J segment lost 0 bases and the V segment lost 2 bases, leaving 6 bases of the junction unmatched. Per germline, CDR1 MGHDK and CDR2 SYGVNS. The CDR3 is 18 amino acids. The CDR3 here is CASSEGTGGAFSTDTQYF. The CDR3 nucleotides are TGTGCCAGCAGTGAAGGGACAGGGGGCGCCTTTAGCACAGATACGCAGTATTTT.

The chain has TRBV28 and TRBJ1-4; TRBD1 matches at 7 bases. The V and J ends lost 8 bases and 8 bases, in that order; junction bases with no gene match: 11. The germline CDR1 and CDR2 sequences are MDHEN and SYDVKM. The CDR3 length is 14 residues. CDR3 bases: TGTGCCAGCGCTCCTCAGGGGGATGGGGAAAAACTGTTTTTT. Its protein product is CASAPQGDGEKLFF.

This chain connects TRBV4-1 to TRBJ2-3; the D gene is possibly TRBD2 (5 bases). Germline assignment: CDR1 MGHRA and CDR2 YSYEKL. Trimming removed 4 bases from V and 6 bases from J, with 17 bases in between. This CDR3 region has 15 residues. The CDR3 DNA sequence: TGCGCCAGCAGCCCTCACGGCCTAGCCGCGGATACGCAGTATTTT. Translating it yields CASSPHGLAADTQYF.

This clone was found once. V gene TRBV19 combines with J gene TRBJ2-6; D is perhaps TRBD1 (5 bases). Deletions cut 4 bases from V and 2 bases from J, with 18 bases between. Looked up from germline, CDR1 is LNHDA and CDR2 is SQIVND (reference sequence). The CDR3 has 18 amino acids. This CDR3 reads CASSTRGTTTTGANVLTF. CDR3 bases: TGTGCCAGTAGTACAAGGGGCACTACCACCACTGGGGCCAACGTCCTGACTTTC.

Details on this clone: One end of the junction is discordant with germline, which a read error may explain. The V gene is TRBV30, the J gene TRBJ1-5; no firm D call. The germline gives CDR1 GTSNPN, CDR2 SVGIG (reference sequence). This CDR3 spans 15 amino acids. This CDR3 reads CARSPDLWSNQPQHF. For the CDR3, the DNA is TGTGCCCGGAGTCCGGACCTGTGGAGCAATCAGCCCCAGCATTTT.

The chain uses TRBV5-1 and TRBJ1-5; TRBD1 matches 9 bases. With V trimmed by 3 bases and J by 7 bases, 5 bases remained unmatched. The germline CDR1 and CDR2 sequences are SGHRS and YFSETQ. The CDR3 extends over 14 amino acids. As DNA, the CDR3 is TGCGCCAGCAGCTCCCGGGACAGGGACCAGCCCCAGCATTTT. Amino acids: CASSSRDRDQPQHF.

V usage is TRBV6-1 and J usage is TRBJ1-2, with 7 positions matching TRBD1. With 3 bases clipped from V and 0 bases from J, the junction kept 4 bases outside the gene matches. The CDR3 has 15 amino acids. The germline CDR1 and CDR2 sequences are MNHNS and SASEGT. The CDR3 region is CASSDGQAANYGYTF. The CDR3 DNA sequence: TGTGCCAGCAGTGACGGACAGGCGGCTAACTATGGCTACACCTTC.

The chain recombines TRBV6-5 with TRBJ2-2, with 9 bases aligning to TRBD1. CDR3 length equals 16 residues. The germline V gene has CDR1 MNHEY and CDR2 SVGAGI. Trimming cost V 2 bases and J 4 bases; bases outside gene matches: 5. As DNA, the CDR3 is TGTGCCAGCAGTTACACAGGGGGCCGGTCCACCGGGGAGCTGTTTTTT. Protein product: CASSYTGGRSTGELFF.